This T cell receptor beta chain comes out of a study of cytomegalovirus exposure and HLA in healthy donors. Note on this clone: Its antigen remains unidentified. The sample contains more than one DNA sequence encoding this CDR3.

The V gene's germline CDR1 is LNHDA and CDR2 SQIVND (reference sequence). Trimming pared 3 bases from V and 2 bases from J, leaving 7 bases between. The CDR3 consists of 13 residues. Study-wide points: Later, TCR association rates were found to vary by HLA locus, highest for DRB1 and lowest for HLA-C.

It was with 60 Vbeta and 13 Jbeta primers that the PCR ran. Here immunoSEQ multiplex PCR was the method, and the copy in TCRdb shows in-frame clones only, minus some. The sample lists 200,000 to 250,000 clones, around 89% occurring once. The chain combines TRBV19 with TRBJ1-1; tentatively, D is TRBD1 (5 bases). This clonotype was obtained from a woman between 18 and 29 years old in good health and CMV-seronegative. The sample taken for sequencing was PBMCs. Written as DNA, the CDR3 is TGTGCCAGTAGTATTCAGGGTAACACTGAAGCTTTCTTT. This gives the protein CASSIQGNTEAFF.